A single sample gave rise to the 17 T cell receptor beta chains below, sequenced in a study of cytomegalovirus exposure and HLA in healthy donors. PCR used 60 Vbeta primers and 13 Jbeta primers. Measured with immunoSEQ multiplex PCR; TCRdb has only the in-frame clones, and not every one. The sample records more than 100,000 clones, less than 85% being singletons. The sample comprised PBMCs. The receptors were gathered from a woman in her forties in good health and CMV-seronegative.

The chain joins TRBV7-2 to TRBJ2-7, with TRBD2 as a possible D gene (6 bases). This CDR3 spans 13 amino acids. Per the germline V gene, CDR1 is SGHTA and CDR2 is FQGNSA. V dropped 5 bases and J dropped 3 bases, with 11 bases sitting between them. DNA of the CDR3: TGTGCCAGCAGCCGGGGGAACTTCTACGAGCAGTACTTC. It encodes CASSRGNFYEQYF.

The CDR3, as DNA: TGTGCCAGCAGCCCCCAGACAGGGAACTCTGGAAACACCATATATTTT. Its translation: CASSPQTGNSGNTIYF. V usage is TRBV9 and J usage is TRBJ1-3; 7 nucleotides line up with TRBD1. Germline V lookup: CDR1 SGDLS, CDR2 YYNGEE. This CDR3 comprises 16 residues. V was clipped by 4 bases and J by 0 bases; unmatched bases: 7. The whole variable domain, filled in from reference TRBV9 and TRBJ1-3, reads DSGVTQTPKHLITATGQRVTLRCSPRSGDLSVYWYQQSLDQGLQFLIQYYNGEERAKGNILERFSAQQFPDLHSELNLSSLELGDSALYFCASSPQTGNSGNTIYFGEGSWLTVV.

The rearrangement links TRBV5-1 to TRBJ1-1; tentative D call: TRBD1 (5 bases). The CDR3 totals 14 residues. Germline V gene sequence: CDR1 SGHRS, CDR2 YFSETQ. The germline V and J ends were trimmed by 1 base and 3 bases, with 10 bases remaining between them. The CDR3 loop is CASSLSGDHTEAFF. DNA of the CDR3: TGCGCCAGCAGCTTGTCGGGGGACCACACTGAAGCTTTCTTT.

This clone was recorded only once. The V gene is TRBV18, the J gene TRBJ2-7, with TRBD1 identical over 9 bases. Germline-derived CDR1 and CDR2 are KGHSH and LQKENI. This CDR3 is built from 15 residues. With 4 bases clipped from V and 2 bases from J, the junction kept 6 bases outside the gene matches. The CDR3 DNA reads TGTGCCAGCTCACAAGGGACAGGGACTACCTACGAGCAGTACTTC. Translated, it gives CASSQGTGTTYEQYF.

The CDR3 sequence is CASSLQGAAGNTIYF. The CDR3 DNA sequence: TGTGCCAGCAGCTTACAGGGGGCGGCTGGAAACACCATATATTTT. V is TRBV7-2 and J is TRBJ1-3, with 8 bases lining up with TRBD1. The V gene's germline CDR1 is SGHTA and CDR2 FQGNSA. The CDR3 runs 15 residues. The V gene end was trimmed by 2 bases and the J gene end by 2 bases; junction bases not matched to a gene: 2.

This clone occurred a few times. The chain is built from TRBV2 and TRBJ1-4; tentative D call: TRBD1 (6 bases). Trimming cost V 7 bases and J 7 bases, with 16 bases left between them. Looked up from germline, CDR1 is SNHLY and CDR2 is FYNNEI. This CDR3 contains 14 residues. CDR3 nucleotide sequence: TGTGCCAGCATGGGGGGGCAGGGACCTGAAAAACTGTTTTTT. Encoded protein: CASMGGQGPEKLFF. Together with reference TRBV2 and TRBJ1-4, the CDR3 gives the full variable domain: EPEVTQTPSHQVTQMGQEVILRCVPISNHLYFYWYRQILGQKVEFLVSFYNNEISEKSEIFDDQFSVERPDGSNFTLKIRSTKLEDSAMYFCASMGGQGPEKLFFGSGTQLSVL.

This clone has just a few counts. The chain uses TRBV28 and TRBJ2-1; TRBD1 matches 7 bases. Germline V gene data show CDR1 as MDHEN and CDR2 as SYDVKM. CDR3 length: 14 residues. With V trimmed by 8 bases and J by 5 bases, 9 bases remained unmatched. The CDR3 sequence is CASPQTGLHNEQFF. The CDR3 DNA is TGTGCCAGCCCCCAGACAGGGCTACACAATGAGCAGTTCTTC. Full variable domain (outside the CDR3, taken from reference TRBV28 and TRBJ2-1): DVKVTQSSRYLVKRTGEKVFLECVQDMDHENMFWYRQDPGLGLRLIYFSYDVKMKEKGDIPEGYSVSREKKERFSLILESASTNQTSMYLCASPQTGLHNEQFFGPGTRLTVL.

This rearrangement joins TRBV6-1 to TRBJ1-2; TRBD1 matches at 7 bases. V was pared by 6 bases and J by 4 bases, with 8 bases of the junction left unmatched. Germline CDR1 and CDR2: MNHNS and SASEGT. The CDR3 covers 14 residues. Written as DNA, the CDR3 is TGTGCCAGCAGGGCTGGGACAGTCGGCTATGGCTACACCTTC. Translating gives CASRAGTVGYGYTF.

The CDR3 DNA sequence: TGTGCCAGCAGCTTGGACCAGACAGACTTCTATGGCTACACCTTC. Protein sequence: CASSLDQTDFYGYTF. This chain uses TRBV7-9 with TRBJ1-2, with D possibly matching TRBD1 (5 bases). The germline V gene encodes CDR1 SEHNR and CDR2 FQNEAQ (reference sequence). Trimming removed 3 bases from V and 4 bases from J, with 15 bases in between. This CDR3 region has 15 residues.

The CDR3 is CASSLATSGRDEQFF. CDR3 DNA: TGTGCCAGCAGTCTCGCGACTAGCGGGCGGGATGAGCAGTTCTTC. The J gene is TRBJ2-1, the V gene TRBV7-3, with 10 bases matching TRBD2. Germline trimming cut 6 bases from V and 8 bases from J; bases unmatched to any gene: 10. From germline, CDR1 is SGHTA and CDR2 FQGTGA. The length of the CDR3 is 15 residues.

V usage is TRBV28 and J usage is TRBJ2-7; D is perhaps TRBD2 (6 bases). Per the germline V gene, CDR1 is MDHEN and CDR2 is SYDVKM. Trimming removed 5 bases from V and 5 bases from J, with 10 bases in between. There are 12 residues in the CDR3. CDR3 loop: CASSPREDEQYF. The CDR3, as DNA: TGTGCCAGCAGTCCCAGGGAGGACGAGCAGTACTTC. The variable domain in full, completed from reference TRBV28 and TRBJ2-7, reads DVKVTQSSRYLVKRTGEKVFLECVQDMDHENMFWYRQDPGLGLRLIYFSYDVKMKEKGDIPEGYSVSREKKERFSLILESASTNQTSMYLCASSPREDEQYFGPGTRLTVT.

This chain uses TRBV7-2 with TRBJ2-7, with D perhaps TRBD1 (5 bases). Trimming removed 2 bases from V and 6 bases from J, with 8 bases in between. The CDR3 sequence is 12 residues long. Germline CDR1 and CDR2: SGHTA and FQGNSA. The CDR3 protein is CASSLQGSEQYF. CDR3 nucleotides: TGTGCCAGCAGCTTACAGGGTTCCGAGCAGTACTTC. The full variable domain, in which reference TRBV7-2 and TRBJ2-7 provide the parts outside the CDR3, is GAGVSQSPSNKVTEKGKDVELRCDPISGHTALYWYRQSLGQGLEFLIYFQGNSAPDKSGLPSDRFSAERTGGSVSTLTIQRTQQEDSAVYLCASSLQGSEQYFGPGTRLTVT.

V is TRBV27 and J is TRBJ1-4, with 8 bases identical to TRBD1. The CDR3 covers 14 residues. The junction had 5 bases not matched to a gene; V was cut back by 3 bases and J by 8 bases. CDR1 is MNHEY, CDR2 SMNVEV, per germline (reference sequence). The CDR3 here is CASSFQGAREKLFF. The CDR3 nucleotides read TGTGCCAGCAGTTTCCAGGGGGCGCGGGAAAAACTGTTTTTT.

This clone has only one observation. The genes are TRBV4-3 and TRBJ1-4; D not certain. The CDR3 runs 18 residues. Trimming removed 2 bases from V and 0 bases from J, with 16 bases in between. The germline V gene encodes CDR1 LGHNA and CDR2 YSLEER. The CDR3 DNA sequence: TGCGCCAGCAGCCAAAACTCCCGGTTTCTAGCAACTAATGAAAAACTGTTTTTT. Protein: CASSQNSRFLATNEKLFF.

This chain links TRBV5-6 with TRBJ1-1, with a tentative D call TRBD1 (5 bases). The CDR3 runs to 14 residues. Trimming removed 4 bases from V and 3 bases from J, with 13 bases in between. From germline, CDR1 is SGHDT and CDR2 YYEEEE. The CDR3 spells CASSHRPGDTEAFF. CDR3 bases: TGTGCCAGCAGCCACCGCCCGGGGGACACTGAAGCTTTCTTT.

This clone was counted only a few times. Additional DNA sequences in this sample encode the identical CDR3. The chain links TRBV7-2 to TRBJ2-7, with TRBD2 matching over 7 bases. V gave up 5 bases and J gave up 2 bases; unmatched junction bases: 6. CDR3 size: 14 residues. Germline V gives CDR1 SGHTA, CDR2 FQGNSA. CDR3 loop: CASSPPGGTYEQYF. The CDR3 DNA reads TGTGCCAGCAGCCCCCCCGGGGGGACCTACGAGCAGTACTTC. Full variable domain (rest looked up from reference TRBV7-2 and TRBJ2-7): GAGVSQSPSNKVTEKGKDVELRCDPISGHTALYWYRQSLGQGLEFLIYFQGNSAPDKSGLPSDRFSAERTGGSVSTLTIQRTQQEDSAVYLCASSPPGGTYEQYFGPGTRLTVT.

Here the CDR3 reads CASSLSLGRETQYF. The DNA of the CDR3 is TGTGCCAGCAGCTTAAGTCTGGGGCGGGAGACCCAGTACTTC. The chain has TRBV7-2 and TRBJ2-5; tentatively, D is TRBD1 (5 bases). CDR1 SGHTA and CDR2 FQGNSA come from the germline V gene. The germline V and J ends were trimmed by 2 bases and 5 bases, with 12 bases remaining between them. This CDR3 has 14 amino acids. Full variable domain (remainder filled in from reference TRBV7-2 and TRBJ2-5): GAGVSQSPSNKVTEKGKDVELRCDPISGHTALYWYRQSLGQGLEFLIYFQGNSAPDKSGLPSDRFSAERTGGSVSTLTIQRTQQEDSAVYLCASSLSLGRETQYFGPGTRLLVL.